The clone carrying this T cell receptor (beta chain) was seen many times. They built TCR cDNA with 5'RACE template switching, a step that put in a universal primer site and UMIs. TCRdb reanalysed the 5' RACE reads using MiXCR and keeps one entry per CDR3 protein. The data show around 320,000 distinct CDR3 sequences, 4% to 5.5% seen once. The V gene's germline CDR1 is SQVTM and CDR2 ANQGSEA. The V and J ends lost 4 bases and 7 bases respectively, with 13 bases between them. The CDR3 has 13 amino acids. This sample was taken from a study of T cells after yellow fever vaccination. This sequence was found in a man in his late teens or twenties who received the YFV17D yellow fever vaccine. V usage is TRBV29-1 and J usage is TRBJ1-4; a possible D gene is TRBD1 (6 bases). The sequences come from PBMCs, collected 15 days after the yellow fever booster vaccination. CDR3 sequence: CSVGKQGGEKLFF. DNA for the CDR3: TGCAGCGTTGGCAAGCAAGGGGGTGAAAAACTGTTTTTT.